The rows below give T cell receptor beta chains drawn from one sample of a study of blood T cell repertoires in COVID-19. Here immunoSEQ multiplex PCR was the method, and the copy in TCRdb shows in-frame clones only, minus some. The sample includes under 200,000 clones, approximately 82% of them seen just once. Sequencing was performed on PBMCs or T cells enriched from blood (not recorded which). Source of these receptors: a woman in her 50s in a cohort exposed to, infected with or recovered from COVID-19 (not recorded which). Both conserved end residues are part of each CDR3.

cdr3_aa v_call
CAIRPGQGSEAFF TRBV10-3
CASSLNEGAGSPLHF TRBV7-3
CATSVGGSADTQYF TRBV24-1
CASSLQGFNSPLHF TRBV7-9
CASSEQPSGSSYNEQFF TRBV6-4
CASSSGLAGAHTDTQYF TRBV11-3
CASSLSGVKDTQYF TRBV28
CASRTDRGRSYNEQFF TRBV5-6
CASSPGQGWVETQYF TRBV5-1
CASTRGGVGETQYF TRBV11-2
CSVAGQGHAEAFF TRBV29-1
CASSAGQGFGGNTIYF TRBV5-1
CAWSVRGDTQYF TRBV30
CASSSATGFDEQYF TRBV5-1
CASSQTSGGGTQYF TRBV27
CASTGVGGNEKLFF TRBV19
CASSEADGGNEKLFF TRBV6-1
CASSLAVENEQFF TRBV12-3/TRBV12-4
CASSGGQGTHF TRBV5-1
CASSSQGGETQYF TRBV5-1
CASSAQGYGYTF TRBV27
CASSASWTPEGNSPLHF TRBV25-1
CASRNQIGTDTQYF TRBV6-5
CASSLGGREGRDTQYF TRBV28
CASSMEFYSNQPQHF TRBV19
CASAWYAVYYEQYF TRBV5-5
CASSARVSSGNTIYF TRBV2
CASSGGQTYNSPLHF TRBV25-1
CASSFDRLNEQFF TRBV11-2
CASAPPSSYNEQFF TRBV5-1
CASRRQAESSPLHF TRBV9
CASSDRGRRANTEAFF TRBV7-9
CATKTGSGGPQHF TRBV19
CASSFISGANTGELFF TRBV7-9
CASSIVGQFYGYTF TRBV19
CASSLWTGGNEQYF TRBV4-3
CASSVRTGSGANVLTF TRBV6-1
CASSFVADTEAFF TRBV7-9